A single sample gave rise to the 15 T cell receptor beta chains below, sequenced in a study of cytomegalovirus exposure and HLA in healthy donors. The table came from immunoSEQ multiplex PCR; TCRdb's copy has only in-frame clones and leaves some out. Of under 250,000 clones listed, around 86% are singletons. The sample consisted of PBMCs. The origin of the receptors is a woman between 18 and 30 years old in good health and CMV-seropositive.

The CDR3 nucleotides are TGTGCCAGCAGACTTACAGGGGGGTTCTATGGCTACACCTTC. Its protein is CASRLTGGFYGYTF. The rearrangement joins TRBV28 to TRBJ1-2; 8 bases are a match to TRBD1. Per germline, CDR1 MDHEN and CDR2 SYDVKM. The CDR3 has 14 residues. J gave up 4 bases and V 6 bases, and 7 bases lay outside the gene matches.

V gene TRBV5-1 combines with J gene TRBJ2-1; 8 bases map to TRBD1. The length of the CDR3 is 18 residues. Germline V CDR1 and CDR2: SGHRS, YFSETQ. After removal of 4 bases from V and 5 bases from J, the junction contained 17 bases not matched to a gene. The CDR3 DNA is TGCGCCAGCAGCCCCGTACCCCTGAGGCAGGGGGCTAACAATGAGCAGTTCTTC. Residues: CASSPVPLRQGANNEQFF.

This clone occurred a few times. The chain recombines TRBV28 with TRBJ2-7; 8 positions agree with TRBD1. V was pared by 6 bases and J by 3 bases, with 4 bases of the junction left unmatched. This CDR3 contains 13 residues. Germline CDR1 reads MDHEN; CDR2 reads SYDVKM. The CDR3 sequence is CASSYGQGYEQYF. The CDR3 nucleotides are TGTGCCAGCAGCTACGGACAGGGCTACGAGCAGTACTTC.

J is TRBJ2-7 and V is TRBV19; D remains unclear. The V end lost 4 bases, the J end lost 0 bases, and 7 bases lay between the germline ends. Germline lookup yields CDR1 LNHDA and CDR2 SQIVND (reference sequence). The CDR3 loop spans 13 amino acids. The CDR3 nucleotides are TGTGCCAGTAGTAGCGCTGCCTCCTACGAGCAGTACTTC. Translating it yields CASSSAASYEQYF. Looking up the rest from reference TRBV19 and TRBJ2-7 gives the full variable domain: DGGITQSPKYLFRKEGQNVTLSCEQNLNHDAMYWYRQDPGQGLRLIYYSQIVNDFQKGDIAEGYSVSREKKESFPLTVTSAQKNPTAFYLCASSSAASYEQYFGPGTRLTVT.

The chain couples TRBV7-2 to TRBJ2-1; D might be TRBD2 (6 bases). V gave up 4 bases and J gave up 3 bases, with 10 bases separating them. Germline loops: CDR1 SGHTA, CDR2 FQGNSA. The CDR3 runs to 14 residues. CDR3 in DNA: TGTGCCAGCAGCTGGATGCGGGACTACAATGAGCAGTTCTTC. Amino acids: CASSWMRDYNEQFF. Together with reference TRBV7-2 and TRBJ2-1, the CDR3 gives the full variable domain: GAGVSQSPSNKVTEKGKDVELRCDPISGHTALYWYRQSLGQGLEFLIYFQGNSAPDKSGLPSDRFSAERTGGSVSTLTIQRTQQEDSAVYLCASSWMRDYNEQFFGPGTRLTVL.

This clone has just a few counts. V and J are TRBV10-3 and TRBJ2-2; TRBD1 matches 7 bases. J lost 2 bases, V lost 3 bases, and 6 bases had no gene match. The CDR3 runs to 16 residues. CDR1 and CDR2 from the germline V gene are ENHRY and SYGVKD. The CDR3 region is CAISETGTVNTGELFF. CDR3 DNA sequence: TGTGCCATCAGTGAAACCGGGACAGTTAACACCGGGGAGCTGTTTTTT.

The chain has TRBV19 and TRBJ2-1; D might be TRBD2 (5 bases). The CDR3 consists of 15 residues. The germline V gene encodes CDR1 LNHDA and CDR2 SQIVND (reference sequence). V was clipped by 6 bases and J by 0 bases, with 12 bases between them. This chain's CDR3 is CASSPGLSSYNEQFF. The DNA for the CDR3 is TGTGCCAGTAGCCCTGGACTTAGCTCCTACAATGAGCAGTTCTTC.

This chain uses TRBV5-1 with TRBJ2-1, with 8 bases aligning to TRBD2. The V gene end was trimmed by 1 base and the J gene end by 8 bases; junction bases not matched to a gene: 5. The CDR3 totals 14 residues. The germline V gene encodes CDR1 SGHRS and CDR2 YFSETQ. The CDR3 bases are TGCGCCAGCAGCTTGACTAGCGGTCAGGATGAGCAGTTCTTC. This translates into CASSLTSGQDEQFF.

This rearrangement joins TRBV27 to TRBJ2-2, with D perhaps matching TRBD1 (5 bases). Deletions cut 7 bases from V and 0 bases from J, with 15 bases between. CDR1 and CDR2 from the germline V gene are MNHEY and SMNVEV (reference sequence). This CDR3 is built from 16 residues. The DNA of the CDR3 is TGTGCCAGCAAACGGACATTGGGCGCGAACACCGGGGAGCTGTTTTTT. Protein sequence: CASKRTLGANTGELFF.

The chain recombines TRBV27 with TRBJ1-5, with TRBD1 as a possible D gene (6 bases). The germline V and J ends were trimmed by 5 bases and 1 base, with 15 bases remaining between them. CDR3 length: 16 amino acids. Germline assignment: CDR1 MNHEY and CDR2 SMNVEV (reference sequence). CDR3 DNA sequence: TGTGCCAGCAGTCCCGTACAGGGACGGAGCAATCAGCCCCAGCATTTT. Amino acid sequence: CASSPVQGRSNQPQHF.

The chain employs TRBV19 and TRBJ1-1, with D possibly TRBD1 on 5 matching bases. Trimming removed 4 bases from V and 5 bases from J, with 11 bases in between. In germline, CDR1 is LNHDA, CDR2 SQIVND (reference sequence). This CDR3 region has 13 residues. CDR3 amino acids: CASSKARQTEAFF. The CDR3 nucleotides read TGTGCCAGTAGTAAAGCCAGACAGACTGAAGCTTTCTTT.

This clone was observed a single time. The chain has TRBV5-5 and TRBJ2-7, with a tentative D call TRBD1 (7 bases). V lost 5 bases to trimming and J lost 3 bases, with 24 bases between them. The V gene's germline CDR1 is SGHKS and CDR2 YYEKEE (reference sequence). This CDR3 comprises 17 residues. In nucleotides, the CDR3 is TGTGCCAGCAGTCTTAGGCTGGTGCAGGGGGGAGTCTACGAGCAGTACTTC. Protein: CASSLRLVQGGVYEQYF.

This chain uses TRBV28 with TRBJ2-3, with D tentatively TRBD1 (6 bases). The CDR3 consists of 13 residues. Germline V gene data show CDR1 as MDHEN and CDR2 as SYDVKM. V was clipped by 4 bases and J by 3 bases, with 8 bases between them. In nucleotides, the CDR3 is TGTGCCAGCAGTTCCAGGGGAACAGATACGCAGTATTTT. Translating it yields CASSSRGTDTQYF.

Of note for this clone: The junction does not match germline at one end; this may be a read error. The CDR3: CASSPSPSHNEQFF. CDR3 DNA: TGTGCTAGCAGCCCCTCCCCTTCCCACAATGAGCAGTTCTTC. The chain is built from TRBV7-7 and TRBJ2-1, with unresolved D. CDR1 and CDR2 (germline): SSHAT, FNYEAQ (reference sequence). The CDR3 is made up of 14 amino acids. The full variable domain, rest sourced from reference TRBV7-7 and TRBJ2-1, is GAGVSQSPRYKVTKRGQDVTLRCDPISSHATLYWYQQALGQGPEFLTYFNYEAQPDKSGLPSDRFSAERPEGSISTLTIQRTEQRDSAMYRCASSPSPSHNEQFFGPGTRLTVL.

This clone came up once. The rearrangement links TRBV6-5 to TRBJ1-2; D gene ambiguous. Germline V gene lookup returns CDR1 MNHEY and CDR2 SVGAGI. Trimming left V 7 bases short and J 4 bases short, with 16 bases between. The CDR3 consists of 14 residues. CDR3 DNA: TGTGCCAGCACGCGGACGGGAATCGGCTATGGCTACACCTTC. Translating it yields CASTRTGIGYGYTF.